The TCR beta chain under discussion was sequenced for a study of regulatory T cells in long-lasting Graves disease. Study-wide points: It was in persistent disease that TRBV28, TRBJ1-2 and TRBJ2-5 were favored. TCR diversity in persistent Graves' patients was below that of newly diagnosed ones. With a small sample size, accuracy may have been reduced.

Described time point: persistent/refractory GD, antithyroid drugs over 5 years with positive TRAb. The TCR library was prepared using RNA isolated from PBMCs. The CDR3 sequence is 13 residues long. V was pared by 6 bases and J by 2 bases, with 4 bases of the junction left unmatched. Germline CDR1 is SGHTA and CDR2 is FQGNSA. The table lists this clonotype with a few counts. The target antigen is unknown. In building TCR beta libraries, iRepertoire HTBI primers were used together with Arm-PCR of CDR3 regions. Authors' methods: The identification of 62 TRBV and 14 TRBJ segments was made across samples. TCRdb analysed the multiplex PCR reads with MiXCR anew, one entry per CDR3 protein. The V and J calls were determined by TCRdb, not by the authors. The sample has roughly 450,000 distinct CDR3 sequences; around a fifth are singletons.

The chain uses TRBV7-2 and TRBJ2-7; 7 bases match TRBD2. This TCR was recovered from a female donor with Graves disease. The specimen comprised peripheral blood mononuclear cells (PBMCs), sampled when the disease was refractory, from a patient treated with antithyroid drugs. CDR3 loop: CASRQRGPYEQYF. CDR3 nucleotide sequence: TGTGCCAGCAGACAGCGGGGCCCCTACGAGCAGTACTTC.